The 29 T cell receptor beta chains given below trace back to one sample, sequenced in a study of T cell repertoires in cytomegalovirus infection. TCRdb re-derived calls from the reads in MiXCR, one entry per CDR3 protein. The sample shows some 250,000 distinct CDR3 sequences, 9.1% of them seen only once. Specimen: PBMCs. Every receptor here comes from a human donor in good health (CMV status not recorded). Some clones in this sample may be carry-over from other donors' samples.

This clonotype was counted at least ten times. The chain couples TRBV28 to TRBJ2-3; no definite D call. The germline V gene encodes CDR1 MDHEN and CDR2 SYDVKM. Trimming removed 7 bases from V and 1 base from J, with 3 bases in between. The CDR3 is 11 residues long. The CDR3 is CASTRTDTQYF. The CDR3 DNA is TGTGCCAGCACCCGCACAGATACGCAGTATTTT.

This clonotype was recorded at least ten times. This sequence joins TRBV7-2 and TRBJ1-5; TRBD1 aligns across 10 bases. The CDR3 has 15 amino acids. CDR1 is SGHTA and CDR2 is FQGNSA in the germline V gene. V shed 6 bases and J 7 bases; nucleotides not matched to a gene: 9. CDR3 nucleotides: TGTGCCAGCAGACCTACCGGGACAGGGGCCCAGCCCCAGCATTTT. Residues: CASRPTGTGAQPQHF.

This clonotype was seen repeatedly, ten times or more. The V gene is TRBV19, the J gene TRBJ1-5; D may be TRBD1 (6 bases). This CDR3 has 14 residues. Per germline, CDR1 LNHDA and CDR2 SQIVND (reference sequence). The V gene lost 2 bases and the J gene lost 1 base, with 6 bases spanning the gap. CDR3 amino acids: CASSIQGSNQPQHF. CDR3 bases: TGTGCCAGTAGTATACAGGGGAGCAATCAGCCCCAGCATTTT. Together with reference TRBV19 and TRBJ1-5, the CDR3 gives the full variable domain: DGGITQSPKYLFRKEGQNVTLSCEQNLNHDAMYWYRQDPGQGLRLIYYSQIVNDFQKGDIAEGYSVSREKKESFPLTVTSAQKNPTAFYLCASSIQGSNQPQHFGDGTRLSIL.

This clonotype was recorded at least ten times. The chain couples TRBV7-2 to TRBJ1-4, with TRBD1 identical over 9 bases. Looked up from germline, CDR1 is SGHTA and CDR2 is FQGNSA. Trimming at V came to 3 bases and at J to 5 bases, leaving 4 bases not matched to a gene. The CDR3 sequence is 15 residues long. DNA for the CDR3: TGTGCCAGCAGCTTCCGGGGACAGGGCAATGAAAAACTGTTTTTT. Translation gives CASSFRGQGNEKLFF. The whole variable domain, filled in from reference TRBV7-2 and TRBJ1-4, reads GAGVSQSPSNKVTEKGKDVELRCDPISGHTALYWYRQSLGQGLEFLIYFQGNSAPDKSGLPSDRFSAERTGGSVSTLTIQRTQQEDSAVYLCASSFRGQGNEKLFFGSGTQLSVL.

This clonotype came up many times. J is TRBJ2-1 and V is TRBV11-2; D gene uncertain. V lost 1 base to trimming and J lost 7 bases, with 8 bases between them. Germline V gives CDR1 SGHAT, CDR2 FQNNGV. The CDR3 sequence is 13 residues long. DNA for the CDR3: TGTGCCAGCAGCTTAGGACCCACAAATGAGCAGTTCTTC. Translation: CASSLGPTNEQFF.

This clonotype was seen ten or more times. For the CDR3, the DNA is TGTGCCAGCAGCTTAGCGCCCTCGAACACTGAAGCTTTCTTT. This encodes CASSLAPSNTEAFF. This chain uses TRBV7-2 with TRBJ1-1, with D unclear. The CDR3 has 14 amino acids. CDR1 and CDR2 (germline): SGHTA, FQGNSA. V was cut by 0 bases and J by 1 base, with 6 bases left in between.

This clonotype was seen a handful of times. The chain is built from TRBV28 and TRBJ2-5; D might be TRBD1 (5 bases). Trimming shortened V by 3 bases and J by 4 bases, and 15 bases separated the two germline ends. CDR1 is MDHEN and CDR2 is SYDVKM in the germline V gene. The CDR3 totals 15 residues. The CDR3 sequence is CASSFSRTQRETQYF. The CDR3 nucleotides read TGTGCCAGCAGTTTTTCCCGGACACAGCGAGAGACCCAGTACTTC.

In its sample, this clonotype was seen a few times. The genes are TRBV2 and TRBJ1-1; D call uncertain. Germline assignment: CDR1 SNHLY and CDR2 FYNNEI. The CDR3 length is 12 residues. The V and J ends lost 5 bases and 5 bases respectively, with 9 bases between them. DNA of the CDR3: TGTGCCAGCAGTAATACTAAAACTGAAGCTTTCTTT. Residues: CASSNTKTEAFF.

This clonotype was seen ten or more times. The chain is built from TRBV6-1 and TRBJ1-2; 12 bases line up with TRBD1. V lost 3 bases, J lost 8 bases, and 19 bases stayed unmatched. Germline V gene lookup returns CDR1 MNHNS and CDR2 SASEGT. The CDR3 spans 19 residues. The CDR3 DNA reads TGTGCCAGCAGTGATTCCGCCCTACTCCGGGACAGGGGGCTGAGAGGCTACACCTTC. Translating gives CASSDSALLRDRGLRGYTF.

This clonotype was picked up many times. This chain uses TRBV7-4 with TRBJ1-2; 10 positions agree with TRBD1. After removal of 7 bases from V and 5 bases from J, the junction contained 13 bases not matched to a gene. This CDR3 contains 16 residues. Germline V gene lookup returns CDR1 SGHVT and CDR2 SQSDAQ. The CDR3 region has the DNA TGTGCCAGCATCCCAGGAACGACAGGGGGCGATTATGGCTACACCTTC. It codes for CASIPGTTGGDYGYTF.

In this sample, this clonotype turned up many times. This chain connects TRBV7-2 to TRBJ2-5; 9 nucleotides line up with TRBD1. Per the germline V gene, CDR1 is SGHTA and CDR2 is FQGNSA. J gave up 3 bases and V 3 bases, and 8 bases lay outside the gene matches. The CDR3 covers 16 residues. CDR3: CASSLGQGPPKETQYF. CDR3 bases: TGTGCCAGCAGCTTGGGACAGGGCCCCCCGAAAGAGACCCAGTACTTC.

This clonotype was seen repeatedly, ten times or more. DNA of the CDR3: TGTGCCAGCAGCTTTAGGGGCACGGACCACCGTGAGACCCAGTACTTC. It is translated as CASSFRGTDHRETQYF. The rearrangement joins TRBV7-2 to TRBJ2-5, with D possibly TRBD1 on 5 matching bases. This CDR3 is 16 amino acids long. Trimming left V 3 bases short and J 5 bases short, with 19 bases between. Germline V gives CDR1 SGHTA, CDR2 FQGNSA. The entire variable domain, with the rest obtained from reference TRBV7-2 and TRBJ2-5, is as follows: GAGVSQSPSNKVTEKGKDVELRCDPISGHTALYWYRQSLGQGLEFLIYFQGNSAPDKSGLPSDRFSAERTGGSVSTLTIQRTQQEDSAVYLCASSFRGTDHRETQYFGPGTRLLVL.

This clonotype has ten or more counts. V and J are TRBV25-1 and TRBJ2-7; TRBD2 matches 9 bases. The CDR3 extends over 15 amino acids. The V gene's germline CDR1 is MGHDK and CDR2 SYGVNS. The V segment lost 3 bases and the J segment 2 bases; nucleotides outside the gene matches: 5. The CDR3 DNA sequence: TGTGCCAGCAGTGATCGGCTAGCGGGGACCTACGAGCAGTACTTC. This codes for CASSDRLAGTYEQYF.

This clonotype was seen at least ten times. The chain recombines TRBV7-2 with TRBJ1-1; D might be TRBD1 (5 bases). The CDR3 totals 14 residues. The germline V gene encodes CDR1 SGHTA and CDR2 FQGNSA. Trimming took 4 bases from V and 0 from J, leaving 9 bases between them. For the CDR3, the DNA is TGTGCCAGCAGCTGGGGGATGCTGAACACTGAAGCTTTCTTT. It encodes CASSWGMLNTEAFF.

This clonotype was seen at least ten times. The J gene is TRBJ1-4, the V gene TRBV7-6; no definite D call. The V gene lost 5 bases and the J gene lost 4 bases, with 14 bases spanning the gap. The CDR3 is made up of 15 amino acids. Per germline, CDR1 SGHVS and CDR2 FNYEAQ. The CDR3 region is CASSPRGGFNEKLFF. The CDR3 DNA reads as TGTGCCAGCAGCCCTCGCGGAGGATTTAATGAAAAACTGTTTTTT.

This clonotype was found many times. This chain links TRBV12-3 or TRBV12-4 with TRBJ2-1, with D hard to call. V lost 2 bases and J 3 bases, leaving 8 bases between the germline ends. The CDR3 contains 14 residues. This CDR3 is CASSLFQSYNEQFF. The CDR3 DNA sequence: TGTGCCAGCAGTTTATTCCAAAGCTACAATGAGCAGTTCTTC.

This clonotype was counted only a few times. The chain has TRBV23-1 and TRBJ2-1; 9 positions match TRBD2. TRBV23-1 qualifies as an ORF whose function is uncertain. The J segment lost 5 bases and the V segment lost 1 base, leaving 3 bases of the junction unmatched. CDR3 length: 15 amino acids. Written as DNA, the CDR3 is TGCGCCAGCAGTCAATGGGGACTAGCTCACAATGAGCAGTTCTTC. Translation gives CASSQWGLAHNEQFF.

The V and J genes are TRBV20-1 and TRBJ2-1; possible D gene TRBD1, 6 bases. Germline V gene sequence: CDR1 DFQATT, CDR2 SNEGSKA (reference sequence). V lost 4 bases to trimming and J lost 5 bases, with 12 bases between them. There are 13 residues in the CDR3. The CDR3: CSAMSQGHNEQFF. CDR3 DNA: TGCAGTGCTATGAGCCAGGGGCACAATGAGCAGTTCTTC.

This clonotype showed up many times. The CDR3 here is CASSLVLGAGANVLTF. CDR3 nucleotide sequence: TGTGCCAGCAGCTTAGTATTAGGGGCTGGGGCCAACGTCCTGACTTTC. The chain is built from TRBV7-8 and TRBJ2-6; a possible D gene is TRBD1 (5 bases). CDR1 is SGHVS and CDR2 is FQNEAQ in the germline V gene. V was trimmed by 1 base and J by 2 bases, leaving 9 bases between them. This CDR3 spans 16 amino acids.

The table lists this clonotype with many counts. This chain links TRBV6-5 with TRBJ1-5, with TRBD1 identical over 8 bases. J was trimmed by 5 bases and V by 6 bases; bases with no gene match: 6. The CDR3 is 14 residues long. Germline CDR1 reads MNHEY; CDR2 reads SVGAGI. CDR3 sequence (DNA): TGTGCCAGCAGCGACAGGGGTGGTTATCAGCCCCAGCATTTT. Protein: CASSDRGGYQPQHF.

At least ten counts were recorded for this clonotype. The CDR3 region has the DNA TGTGCCAGCAGCTTAAGGGGCACAGCTATTAATTCACCCCTCCACTTT. This encodes CASSLRGTAINSPLHF. The rearrangement joins TRBV7-2 to TRBJ1-6; a possible D gene is TRBD1 (5 bases). Germline CDR1 SGHTA, CDR2 FQGNSA. The CDR3 runs to 16 residues. Trimming left V 2 bases short and J 6 bases short, with 14 bases between.

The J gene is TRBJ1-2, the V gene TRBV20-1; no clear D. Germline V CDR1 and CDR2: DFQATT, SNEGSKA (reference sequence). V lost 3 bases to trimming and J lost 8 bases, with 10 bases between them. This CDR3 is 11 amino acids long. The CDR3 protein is CSASTGRGYTF. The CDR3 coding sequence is TGCAGTGCTAGCACCGGGCGCGGCTACACCTTC.

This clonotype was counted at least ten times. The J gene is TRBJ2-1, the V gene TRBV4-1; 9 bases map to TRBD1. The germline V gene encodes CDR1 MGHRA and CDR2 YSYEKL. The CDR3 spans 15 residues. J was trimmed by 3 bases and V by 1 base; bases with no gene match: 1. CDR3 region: CASSQGDRDYNEQFF. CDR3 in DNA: TGCGCCAGCAGCCAAGGGGACAGGGACTACAATGAGCAGTTCTTC.

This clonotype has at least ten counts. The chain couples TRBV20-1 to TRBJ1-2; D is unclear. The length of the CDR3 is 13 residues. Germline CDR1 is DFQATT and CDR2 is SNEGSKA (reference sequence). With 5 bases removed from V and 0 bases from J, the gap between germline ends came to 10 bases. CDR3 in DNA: TGCAGTGCTCCCCCCGGACCTAACTATGGCTACACCTTC. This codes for CSAPPGPNYGYTF.

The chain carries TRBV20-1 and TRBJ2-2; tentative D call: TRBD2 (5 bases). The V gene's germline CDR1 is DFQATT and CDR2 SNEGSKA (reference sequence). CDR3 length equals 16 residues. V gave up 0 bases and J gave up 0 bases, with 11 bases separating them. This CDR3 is CSARDPRGSNTGELFF. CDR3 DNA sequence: TGCAGTGCTAGAGACCCGCGAGGGTCGAACACCGGGGAGCTGTTTTTT.

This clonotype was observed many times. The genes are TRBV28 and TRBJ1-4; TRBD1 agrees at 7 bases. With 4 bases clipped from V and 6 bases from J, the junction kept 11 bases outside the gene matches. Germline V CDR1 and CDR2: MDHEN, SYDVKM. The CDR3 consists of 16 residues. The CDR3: CASSSRIEGAYEKLFF. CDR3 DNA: TGTGCCAGCAGTTCCCGGATCGAGGGGGCTTATGAAAAACTGTTTTTT.

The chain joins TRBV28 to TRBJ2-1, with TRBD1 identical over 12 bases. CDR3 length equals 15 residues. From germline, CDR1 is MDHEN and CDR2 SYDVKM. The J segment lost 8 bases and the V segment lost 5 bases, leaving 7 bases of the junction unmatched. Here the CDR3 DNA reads TGTGCCAGCAGTACCTCGGGACAGGGGGCCGATGAGCAGTTCTTC. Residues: CASSTSGQGADEQFF.

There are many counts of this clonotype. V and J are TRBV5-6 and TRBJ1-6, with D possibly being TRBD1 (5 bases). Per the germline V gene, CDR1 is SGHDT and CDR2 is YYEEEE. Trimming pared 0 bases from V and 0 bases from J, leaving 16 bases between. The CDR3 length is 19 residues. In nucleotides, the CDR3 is TGTGCCAGCAGCTTGGGTGTGGACACCTTAAGCTCCTATAATTCACCCCTCCACTTT. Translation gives CASSLGVDTLSSYNSPLHF.

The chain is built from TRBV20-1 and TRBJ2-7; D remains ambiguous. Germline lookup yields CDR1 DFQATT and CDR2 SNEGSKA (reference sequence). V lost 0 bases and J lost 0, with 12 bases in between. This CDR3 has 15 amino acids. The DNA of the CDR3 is TGCAGTGCTAGAGATCAAAGGTTTAGCTCCTACGAGCAGTACTTC. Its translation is CSARDQRFSSYEQYF.